The clone carrying this TCR beta chain was seen repeatedly, ten times or more. The antigen is not known. From germline, CDR1 is SGHVS and CDR2 FNYEAQ. The CDR3 extends over 15 amino acids. The V end lost 0 bases, the J end lost 0 bases, and 5 bases lay between the germline ends. This entry belongs to a study of breast tumors, draining lymph nodes, adjacent tissues. TCRdb fed the multiplex PCR reads into MiXCR, producing one record per CDR3 protein. The repertoire holds 150,000 to 200,000 distinct CDR3 sequences, with 30% to 40% as singletons. Breast cancer patients provided tissue from their axillary draining lymph nodes. Findings and limits, study-wide: Compared with lymph nodes, tumors were less diverse; compared with nontumor tissue, more. The lymph node origin of tumor T cells was framed as consistent with a hypothesis, not demonstrated. Luminal-like breast cancer showed significantly greater tumor-nontumor repertoire similarity than basal-like breast cancer did. Data fit most tumor T cells coming from lymph node, expanding in tumor.

The material sequenced was axillary lymph node tissue. V and J are TRBV7-6 and TRBJ2-2; D remains ambiguous. The receptor was derived from a female donor with breast cancer. Some clones in this sample may be carry-over from other donors' samples. The CDR3 spells CASSLAGSNTGELFF. The CDR3 DNA reads as TGTGCCAGCAGCTTAGCGGGTTCGAACACCGGGGAGCTGTTTTTT.